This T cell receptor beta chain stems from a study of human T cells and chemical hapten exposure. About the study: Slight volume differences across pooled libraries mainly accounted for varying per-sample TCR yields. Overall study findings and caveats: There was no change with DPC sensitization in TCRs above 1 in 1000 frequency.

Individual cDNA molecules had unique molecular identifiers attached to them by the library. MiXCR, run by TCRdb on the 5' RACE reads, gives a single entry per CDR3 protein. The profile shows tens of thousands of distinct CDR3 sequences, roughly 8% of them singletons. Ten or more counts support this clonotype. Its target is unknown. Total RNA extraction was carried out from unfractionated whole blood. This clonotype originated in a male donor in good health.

The CDR3 protein is CASSSGQGLSGYTF. The CDR3, as DNA: TGTGCCAGCAGTTCCGGACAGGGGCTGAGTGGCTACACCTTC. The genes are TRBV12-3 or TRBV12-4 and TRBJ1-2, with 9 bases lining up with TRBD1. V trimming: 4 bases; J trimming: 7 bases; junction bases outside the gene matches: 7. There are 14 residues in the CDR3.